This T cell receptor (beta chain) was recorded in a study of T cells in localized non-small cell lung cancer. Study-level points and caveats: The study linked higher blood T cell density to longer overall survival. Adjacent uninvolved lung tissue had the highest T cell clonality, exceeding tumor. A median approximately 57 of the top 100 tumor clones appeared in adjacent lung.

This clone came up a few times. Its specificity is not known. Looked up from germline, CDR1 is SGHNT and CDR2 is YENEEA. This CDR3 spans 15 amino acids. V was pared by 5 bases and J by 9 bases, with 11 bases of the junction left unmatched. Sequencing was performed with immunoSEQ multiplex PCR; in TCRdb, only in-frame clones are kept and a portion is missing. The sample records about 2,600 clones, roughly 28% being singletons. The chain has TRBV11-3 and TRBJ2-7; the match to TRBD2 covers 12 bases. The sequence was obtained from a male donor older than 55 with stage II squamous cell lung carcinoma. The material was lung tumor tissue, obtained before any cancer treatment. The CDR3 DNA is TGTGCCAGCAGCCTGGGAGGGCTAGCGGGGGGGCCGCAGTACGTC. Translating it yields CASSLGGLAGGPQYV.